This TCR beta chain was sequenced during a study of control samples from healthy donors and cancer patients. The germline gives CDR1 MDHEN, CDR2 SYDVKM. CDR3 length equals 14 residues. V was pared by 1 base and J by 8 bases, with 11 bases between. Using immunoSEQ multiplex PCR, the repertoire was profiled, and TCRdb retains in-frame clones only, with some absent. Of 120,000 to 150,000 clones in the sample, roughly nine tenths are singletons; the top ten hold around 7.3%. Sequenced input: blood. The chain recombines TRBV28 with TRBJ1-4, with a possible D match to TRBD1 (6 bases). The source of this sequence is a man younger than 30 in good health. CDR3 bases: TGTGCCAGCAGTTTATCGAGGGACATCGAAAAACTGTTTTTT. Protein product: CASSLSRDIEKLFF.